This entry concerns a single TCR beta chain. The antigen this receptor binds is unknown. The input lacks base qualities; no much larger clone sits a single base away. These data originate in a study of CD8 T cells in Susac syndrome (dated by TCRdb to about 2019). Context from the whole study: Of the Susac syndrome patients who were sequenced, more than five had clinically active disease and roughly 8 were in clinical remission. At blood withdrawal, Susac syndrome patients were either therapy-naive, taking corticosteroids (in some cases with IVIg as well), or taking IVIg alone. The study used repertoire sequencing to test whether antigen drove CD8+ T cell activation and differentiation in Susac syndrome. Broad study findings and their caveats: The TCR sequencing and HLA analysis was acknowledged to have included a relatively small number of individuals. In patients with Susac syndrome, the CD4+ T cell repertoire showed no detectable clonal expansion.

At the junction V is shortened by 2 bases and J by 4 bases, with 8 bases in between. CDR3 length: 13 amino acids, cysteine to phenylalanine. This entry keeps only the CDR3 DNA: 39 bases, framed from base 1. The CDR1 and CDR2 encoded by the germline V gene (reference sequence) are MNHEY and SMNVEV. High-throughput TCR beta sequencing profiled peripheral blood CD8+ and CD4+ T cells from healthy donors, Susac syndrome patients and multiple sclerosis patients. Recently defined diagnostic criteria for definite or probable disease were met by the Susac syndrome patients. Bulk CD8+ and CD4+ T cells were purified magnetically by negative isolation, whereas CD8+ TEMRA cells were enriched by FACS. Blood was drawn into EDTA tubes, processed within 24 hours, and PBMCs were isolated by density gradient centrifugation. PBMCs destined for TCR sequencing were cryopreserved in liquid nitrogen and later thawed in a 37 °C water bath. A purity of at least 90% was achieved for sorted or isolated CD4+, CD8+ and CD8+ TEMRA cells.

RNA was extracted using the RNeasy kit, and about 0.5 to 1 microgram was reverse transcribed with random hexamers. The immunoSEQ multiplex PCR assay, which covers 54 Vbeta and 13 Jbeta segments, was used to amplify TCR beta CDR3 regions. PCR amplification bias was corrected by using a synthetic template baseline for primer optimization and computational correction. From the authors' description of their analysis: Reads were annotated to V, D and J genes per IMGT and analyzed with immunoSEQ Analyzer, keeping only productive sequences. To calculate clonality, Shannon entropy was normalized by log2 of the number of productive unique sequences and then subtracted from one. For each patient and control, public and private clones were evaluated among the 100 most prevalent clones. A clone was defined as Susac-specific if it was absent from the healthy and MS cohorts, from around 960 published viral clones and from other ImmuneACCESS disease sequences. TCRdb reanalyzed the raw reads on its own, using fastp at Q25 for trimming and MiXCR for clone calling, and kept in-frame beta chains. One record per CDR3 amino acid sequence lists the most common genes and DNA. Clone size and V and J calls follow TCRdb, not the original study. Here the sample has about 150,000 distinct CDR3 sequences; 85% to 95% occur a single time. 0.16% of the sample is in the top ten clones.

Recombination linked TRBV27 to TRBJ1-2, with no confident D gene call. This TCR was sampled from a human donor with Susac syndrome. Sequenced material: CD4+ T cells from PBMCs. The DNA is TGTGCCAGCAGTTTAAACGGACTCTATGGCTACACCTTC. Translation gives CASSLNGLYGYTF.